The 27 T cell receptor beta chains given below trace back to one sample, sequenced in a study of T cells in Graves' hyperthyroidism and ophthalmopathy. Using RNA transcripts as the source, TCR beta CDR3 regions were amplified. Researchers ran a first-round RT-PCR on the TCR CDR3 using the HTBI primer set. Each CDR3 protein gets one entry after TCRdb re-called the multiplex PCR reads with MiXCR. The table records 540,000 or so distinct CDR3 sequences, less than 20% of them present only once. Sequencing was carried out using blood. The receptors here all came from a woman in her 30s with Graves' hyperthyroidism.

This clonotype was seen ten or more times. This rearrangement joins TRBV7-8 to TRBJ1-1; maybe TRBD1 (6 bases). The ends were cut back, 2 bases at V and 4 bases at J, with 23 bases in the middle. CDR3 length: 18 residues. Germline loops: CDR1 SGHVS, CDR2 FQNEAQ. The CDR3 DNA reads as TGTGCCAGCAGCTTAAAGGGGTCGGGGGGCCTGGGTGTCACTGAAGCTTTCTTT. Its protein product is CASSLKGSGGLGVTEAFF.

This clonotype was counted many times. The V gene is TRBV20-1, the J gene TRBJ2-2, with no clear D. Germline V CDR1 and CDR2: DFQATT, SNEGSKA (reference sequence). Trimming stripped 6 bases from V and 5 bases from J, with 13 bases between. This CDR3 region has 13 residues. As DNA, the CDR3 is TGCAGTGCCCAGCCCACTCTGACCGGGGAGCTGTTTTTT. Encoded protein: CSAQPTLTGELFF.

This clonotype was seen at least ten times. The V gene is TRBV28, the J gene TRBJ2-7; tentatively, D is TRBD1 (6 bases). The V end lost 5 bases, the J end lost 4 bases, and 12 bases lay between the germline ends. The V gene's germline CDR1 is MDHEN and CDR2 SYDVKM. CDR3 length equals 13 residues. CDR3 loop: CASSADRPYEQYF. The CDR3 DNA is TGTGCCAGCAGTGCGGACAGACCTTACGAGCAGTACTTC.

This clonotype was recorded at least ten times. The chain joins TRBV11-2 to TRBJ2-7; 10 bases line up with TRBD1. V lost 3 bases to trimming and J lost 0 bases; unmatched junction nucleotides: 8. The CDR3 has 17 amino acids. Germline V gene lookup returns CDR1 SGHAT and CDR2 FQNNGV. The CDR3 sequence: CASSFSTGTGDSYEQYF. The CDR3 coding sequence is TGTGCCAGCAGCTTCAGCACCGGGACAGGGGACTCCTACGAGCAGTACTTC.

A few counts support this clonotype. V and J are TRBV10-3 and TRBJ2-3; D gene ambiguous. This CDR3 spans 14 amino acids. The germline CDR1 and CDR2 sequences are ENHRY and SYGVKD. The V gene lost 2 bases and the J gene lost 1 base, with 7 bases spanning the gap. The CDR3 loop reads CAISENVGTDTQYF. The CDR3 nucleotides read TGTGCCATCAGTGAGAATGTGGGCACAGATACGCAGTATTTT.

This clonotype was counted a few times. The chain joins TRBV11-1 to TRBJ2-3; tentatively, D is TRBD1 (6 bases). This CDR3 has 14 residues. CDR1 SGHAT and CDR2 FQDESV come from the germline V gene (reference sequence). The ends were cut back, 3 bases at V and 6 bases at J, with 13 bases in the middle. The CDR3: CASSLGAHPDTQYF. The CDR3 region has the DNA TGTGCCAGCAGCTTGGGGGCCCACCCCGATACGCAGTATTTT.

In the case of this clonotype: Since a much larger clone is just one base distant, this may be a read error. The chain has TRBV7-2 and TRBJ2-1; 8 bases map to TRBD2. There are 16 residues in the CDR3. J was trimmed by 7 bases and V by 1 base; bases with no gene match: 9. CDR1 and CDR2 (germline): SGHTA, FQGNSA. The CDR3 loop reads CASSLGVTSEMNEQFF. The CDR3 DNA reads as TGTGCCAGCAGCTTAGGCGTGACTAGCGAGATGAATGAGCAGTTCTTC.

This clonotype was seen only a few times. The chain carries TRBV6-1 and TRBJ1-2; D ambiguous. The CDR3 runs to 14 residues. CDR1 MNHNS and CDR2 SASEGT come from the germline V gene. V was clipped by 5 bases and J by 2 bases, with 12 bases between them. CDR3 region: CASSRSHSNYGYTF. The CDR3 coding sequence is TGTGCCAGCAGTAGGTCCCATTCCAACTATGGCTACACCTTC.

This chain links TRBV5-6 with TRBJ1-2; 8 bases match TRBD1. V trimming: 5 bases; J trimming: 4 bases; junction bases outside the gene matches: 7. Germline V CDR1 and CDR2: SGHDT, YYEEEE. The CDR3 contains 14 residues. CDR3 loop: CASRTQGEFYGYTF. Written as DNA, the CDR3 is TGTGCCAGCAGGACACAGGGGGAATTCTATGGCTACACCTTC. The full variable domain, with the rest looked up from reference TRBV5-6 and TRBJ1-2, is DAGVTQSPTHLIKTRGQQVTLRCSPKSGHDTVSWYQQALGQGPQFIFQYYEEEERQRGNFPDRFSGHQFPNYSSELNVNALLLGDSALYLCASRTQGEFYGYTFGSGTRLTVV.

This clonotype was detected only a few times. This chain connects TRBV5-6 to TRBJ2-1; D is perhaps TRBD1 or TRBD2 (5 bases each). The V and J ends lost 3 bases and 10 bases respectively, with 11 bases between them. The CDR3 contains 12 residues. CDR1 is SGHDT, CDR2 YYEEEE, per germline. CDR3 sequence reads: CASSWGTAEQFF. The CDR3 nucleotides are TGTGCCAGCAGCTGGGGGACGGCAGAGCAGTTCTTC.

Ten or more counts support this clonotype. V is TRBV7-2 and J is TRBJ2-3, with 8 bases identical to TRBD1. Trimming at V came to 0 bases and at J to 4 bases, leaving 3 bases not matched to a gene. Looked up from germline, CDR1 is SGHTA and CDR2 is FQGNSA. The CDR3 contains 15 residues. The CDR3 here is CASSLARGLADTQYF. Written as DNA, the CDR3 is TGTGCCAGCAGCTTAGCCAGGGGGCTGGCAGATACGCAGTATTTT.

In this sample, this clonotype turned up many times. The J gene is TRBJ2-1, the V gene TRBV30; D gene ambiguous. With 0 bases removed from V and 9 bases from J, the gap between germline ends came to 15 bases. CDR1 and CDR2 from the germline V gene are GTSNPN and SVGIG (reference sequence). The CDR3 is 14 amino acids. The CDR3 loop reads CAWSVRSRFREQFF. DNA of the CDR3: TGTGCCTGGAGTGTACGAAGCAGGTTTCGTGAGCAGTTCTTC.

Many counts were recorded for this clonotype. The chain employs TRBV11-2 and TRBJ2-7; TRBD1 or TRBD2 may be the D gene (5 bases each). Germline CDR1 and CDR2: SGHAT and FQNNGV. The CDR3 is 15 amino acids. Trimming took 5 bases from V and 3 from J, leaving 17 bases between them. This CDR3 reads CASSPFGGEHYEQYF. CDR3 nucleotide sequence: TGTGCCAGCAGCCCCTTTGGGGGAGAACACTACGAGCAGTACTTC.

This clonotype was observed a few times. Just one base apart from a much larger clone, this may be a read error. The chain is built from TRBV6-2 or TRBV6-3 and TRBJ1-2, with no clear D. From germline, CDR1 is MNHEY and CDR2 SVGEGT. There are 12 residues in the CDR3. V was pared by 2 bases and J by 1 base, with 2 bases between. The CDR3: CASSYNNYGYTF. The DNA of the CDR3 is TGTGCCAGCAGTTACAATAACTATGGCTACACCTTC.

This clonotype was counted ten times or more. V is TRBV2 and J is TRBJ2-3, with D possibly matching TRBD1 (5 bases). Germline V gives CDR1 SNHLY, CDR2 FYNNEI. The CDR3 runs 11 residues. The V end was cut by 10 bases, the J end by 4 bases, with 9 bases between. CDR3 coding DNA: TGTGCCACTAGGGGTGCAGATACGCAGTATTTT. It translates to CATRGADTQYF. The entire variable domain, with the rest obtained from reference TRBV2 and TRBJ2-3, is as follows: EPEVTQTPSHQVTQMGQEVILRCVPISNHLYFYWYRQILGQKVEFLVSFYNNEISEKSEIFDDQFSVERPDGSNFTLKIRSTKLEDSAMYFCATRGADTQYFGPGTRLTVL.

This clonotype has just a few counts. The rearrangement uses TRBV3-1 and TRBJ2-1; TRBD1 matches 8 bases. The trim removed 2 bases at V and 5 bases at J, leaving 11 bases unmatched. Germline V lookup: CDR1 LGHDT, CDR2 YNNKEL (reference sequence). This CDR3 spans 17 amino acids. The CDR3 DNA follows: TGTGCCAGCAGCCAACATGCCGCCGGGACAGGCAACAATGAGCAGTTCTTC. Residues: CASSQHAAGTGNNEQFF.

The V and J genes are TRBV7-9 and TRBJ2-1, with TRBD2 identical over 12 bases. V gave up 5 bases and J gave up 4 bases; unmatched junction bases: 6. The V gene's germline CDR1 is SEHNR and CDR2 FQNEAQ (reference sequence). The CDR3 covers 16 residues. For the CDR3, the DNA is TGTGCCAGCAGCCGGGGGACTAGCGGGTTTTACAATGAGCAGTTCTTC. Its protein is CASSRGTSGFYNEQFF.

This clonotype occurred many times. V usage is TRBV12-3 or TRBV12-4 and J usage is TRBJ2-7; TRBD2 agrees at 11 bases. The CDR3 has 13 residues. The ends lost 6 bases at V and 4 bases at J; junction bases unmatched: 2. This CDR3 reads CASRLAGAYEQYF. CDR3 sequence (DNA): TGTGCCAGCAGACTAGCGGGAGCTTACGAGCAGTACTTC.

The chain carries TRBV7-2 and TRBJ2-7, with 10 bases that match TRBD2. CDR1 is SGHTA, CDR2 FQGNSA, per germline. CDR3 size: 15 residues. The V gene end was trimmed by 4 bases and the J gene end by 5 bases; junction bases not matched to a gene: 8. The CDR3 loop reads CASSWTSGTPDEQYF. The CDR3 region has the DNA TGTGCCAGCAGCTGGACTAGCGGAACCCCAGACGAGCAGTACTTC.

The rearrangement joins TRBV6-1 to TRBJ2-7; TRBD1 agrees at 10 bases. V gave up 6 bases and J gave up 4 bases; unmatched junction bases: 15. This CDR3 has 17 amino acids. Germline loops: CDR1 MNHNS, CDR2 SASEGT. The DNA for the CDR3 is TGTGCCAGCAGACCAACCTGGGGGACAGGGGCTTCGTACGAGCAGTACTTC. It specifies CASRPTWGTGASYEQYF.

This clonotype was counted only a few times. The chain links TRBV7-2 to TRBJ2-7; D gene unclear. This CDR3 region has 13 residues. V lost 5 bases and J lost 7, with 15 bases in between. Germline V gives CDR1 SGHTA, CDR2 FQGNSA. DNA of the CDR3: TGTGCCAGCAGCGCACCCCCGCTCGCGGAGCAGTACTTC. Its protein product is CASSAPPLAEQYF.

This clonotype was observed a handful of times. With a much larger clone just one base away, this may be a read error. The chain links TRBV20-1 to TRBJ1-1; D is uncertain. The germline gives CDR1 DFQATT, CDR2 SNEGSKA (reference sequence). Trimming left V 5 bases short and J 1 base short, with 5 bases between. The CDR3 is 11 amino acids. In nucleotides, the CDR3 is TGCAGTGCTCCAGAGAACACTGAAGCTTTCTTT. It specifies CSAPENTEAFF.

This clonotype was detected only a few times. The J gene is TRBJ2-1, the V gene TRBV18, with TRBD1 as a possible D gene (6 bases). V lost 2 bases and J lost 6, with 23 bases in between. The CDR3 covers 18 residues. Germline V gene data show CDR1 as KGHSH and CDR2 as LQKENI. CDR3 DNA sequence: TGTGCCAGCTCACCAGGGGAAAACAGGGTTTCTACGATCAATGAGCAGTTCTTC. Amino acid sequence: CASSPGENRVSTINEQFF. The full variable domain, rest sourced from reference TRBV18 and TRBJ2-1, is NAGVMQNPRHLVRRRGQEARLRCSPMKGHSHVYWYRQLPEEGLKFMVYLQKENIIDESGMPKERFSAEFPKEGPSILRIQQVVRGDSAAYFCASSPGENRVSTINEQFFGPGTRLTVL.

This clonotype occurred many times. J is TRBJ2-6 and V is TRBV7-2, with a weak D call TRBD1 (5 bases). The V gene lost 4 bases and the J gene lost 4 bases, with 11 bases spanning the gap. Per the germline V gene, CDR1 is SGHTA and CDR2 is FQGNSA. There are 15 residues in the CDR3. The CDR3, as DNA: TGTGCCAGCAGCTGGACGGCAGGGGGGGCCAACGTCCTGACTTTC. This translates into CASSWTAGGANVLTF.

This chain joins TRBV6-1 and TRBJ2-7, with TRBD2 as a possible D gene (6 bases). Trimming pared 3 bases from V and 4 bases from J, leaving 13 bases between. Germline V gene data show CDR1 as MNHNS and CDR2 as SASEGT. The CDR3 length is 14 residues. In DNA, the CDR3 is TGTGCCAGCAGTGATGCCCTAGCGTGGTACGAGCAGTACTTC. Protein: CASSDALAWYEQYF.

In its sample, this clonotype was seen many times. The rearrangement uses TRBV5-1 and TRBJ2-1; unclear D gene. This CDR3 contains 14 residues. Germline assignment: CDR1 SGHRS and CDR2 YFSETQ. Trimming removed 4 bases at V and 0 bases at J, with 8 bases between. The CDR3 sequence: CASSPDYSYNEQFF. The CDR3 DNA reads as TGCGCCAGCAGCCCAGATTACTCCTACAATGAGCAGTTCTTC. The complete variable domain, with remaining parts taken from reference TRBV5-1 and TRBJ2-1, reads KAGVTQTPRYLIKTRGQQVTLSCSPISGHRSVSWYQQTPGQGLQFLFEYFSETQRNKGNFPGRFSGRQFSNSRSEMNVSTLELGDSALYLCASSPDYSYNEQFFGPGTRLTVL.

The table lists this clonotype with a few counts. A read error may be the cause here, since a much bigger clone is one base away. This chain joins TRBV6-1 and TRBJ2-3, with 8 bases identical to TRBD1. There are 13 residues in the CDR3. Per germline, CDR1 MNHNS and CDR2 SASEGT. The V and J ends lost 6 bases and 2 bases, in that order; junction bases with no gene match: 1. Written as DNA, the CDR3 is TGTGCCAGCAGGACAGGGGCCACAGATACGCAGTATTTT. This sequence encodes CASRTGATDTQYF.